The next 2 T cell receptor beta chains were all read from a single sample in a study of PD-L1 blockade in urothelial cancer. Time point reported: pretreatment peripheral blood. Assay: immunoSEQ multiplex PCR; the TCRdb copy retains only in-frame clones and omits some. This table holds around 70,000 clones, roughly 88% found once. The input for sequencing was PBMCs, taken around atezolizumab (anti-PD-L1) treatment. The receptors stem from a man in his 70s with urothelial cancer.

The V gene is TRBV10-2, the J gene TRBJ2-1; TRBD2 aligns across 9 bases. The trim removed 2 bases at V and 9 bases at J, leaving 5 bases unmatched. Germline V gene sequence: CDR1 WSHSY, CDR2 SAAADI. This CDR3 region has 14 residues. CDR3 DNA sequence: TGCGCCAGCAGTGAGCTAGCGGGAAGGGGTGAGCAGTTCTTC. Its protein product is CASSELAGRGEQFF.

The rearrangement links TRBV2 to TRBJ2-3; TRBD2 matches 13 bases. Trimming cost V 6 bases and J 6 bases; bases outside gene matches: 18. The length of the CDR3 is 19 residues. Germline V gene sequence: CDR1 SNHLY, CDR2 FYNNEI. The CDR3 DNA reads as TGTGCCAGCAGGGCGGGACTAGCGGGATCCTCGACAGGAGCGGATACGCAGTATTTT. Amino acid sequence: CASRAGLAGSSTGADTQYF. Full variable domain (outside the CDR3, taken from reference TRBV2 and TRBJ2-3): EPEVTQTPSHQVTQMGQEVILRCVPISNHLYFYWYRQILGQKVEFLVSFYNNEISEKSEIFDDQFSVERPDGSNFTLKIRSTKLEDSAMYFCASRAGLAGSSTGADTQYFGPGTRLTVL.